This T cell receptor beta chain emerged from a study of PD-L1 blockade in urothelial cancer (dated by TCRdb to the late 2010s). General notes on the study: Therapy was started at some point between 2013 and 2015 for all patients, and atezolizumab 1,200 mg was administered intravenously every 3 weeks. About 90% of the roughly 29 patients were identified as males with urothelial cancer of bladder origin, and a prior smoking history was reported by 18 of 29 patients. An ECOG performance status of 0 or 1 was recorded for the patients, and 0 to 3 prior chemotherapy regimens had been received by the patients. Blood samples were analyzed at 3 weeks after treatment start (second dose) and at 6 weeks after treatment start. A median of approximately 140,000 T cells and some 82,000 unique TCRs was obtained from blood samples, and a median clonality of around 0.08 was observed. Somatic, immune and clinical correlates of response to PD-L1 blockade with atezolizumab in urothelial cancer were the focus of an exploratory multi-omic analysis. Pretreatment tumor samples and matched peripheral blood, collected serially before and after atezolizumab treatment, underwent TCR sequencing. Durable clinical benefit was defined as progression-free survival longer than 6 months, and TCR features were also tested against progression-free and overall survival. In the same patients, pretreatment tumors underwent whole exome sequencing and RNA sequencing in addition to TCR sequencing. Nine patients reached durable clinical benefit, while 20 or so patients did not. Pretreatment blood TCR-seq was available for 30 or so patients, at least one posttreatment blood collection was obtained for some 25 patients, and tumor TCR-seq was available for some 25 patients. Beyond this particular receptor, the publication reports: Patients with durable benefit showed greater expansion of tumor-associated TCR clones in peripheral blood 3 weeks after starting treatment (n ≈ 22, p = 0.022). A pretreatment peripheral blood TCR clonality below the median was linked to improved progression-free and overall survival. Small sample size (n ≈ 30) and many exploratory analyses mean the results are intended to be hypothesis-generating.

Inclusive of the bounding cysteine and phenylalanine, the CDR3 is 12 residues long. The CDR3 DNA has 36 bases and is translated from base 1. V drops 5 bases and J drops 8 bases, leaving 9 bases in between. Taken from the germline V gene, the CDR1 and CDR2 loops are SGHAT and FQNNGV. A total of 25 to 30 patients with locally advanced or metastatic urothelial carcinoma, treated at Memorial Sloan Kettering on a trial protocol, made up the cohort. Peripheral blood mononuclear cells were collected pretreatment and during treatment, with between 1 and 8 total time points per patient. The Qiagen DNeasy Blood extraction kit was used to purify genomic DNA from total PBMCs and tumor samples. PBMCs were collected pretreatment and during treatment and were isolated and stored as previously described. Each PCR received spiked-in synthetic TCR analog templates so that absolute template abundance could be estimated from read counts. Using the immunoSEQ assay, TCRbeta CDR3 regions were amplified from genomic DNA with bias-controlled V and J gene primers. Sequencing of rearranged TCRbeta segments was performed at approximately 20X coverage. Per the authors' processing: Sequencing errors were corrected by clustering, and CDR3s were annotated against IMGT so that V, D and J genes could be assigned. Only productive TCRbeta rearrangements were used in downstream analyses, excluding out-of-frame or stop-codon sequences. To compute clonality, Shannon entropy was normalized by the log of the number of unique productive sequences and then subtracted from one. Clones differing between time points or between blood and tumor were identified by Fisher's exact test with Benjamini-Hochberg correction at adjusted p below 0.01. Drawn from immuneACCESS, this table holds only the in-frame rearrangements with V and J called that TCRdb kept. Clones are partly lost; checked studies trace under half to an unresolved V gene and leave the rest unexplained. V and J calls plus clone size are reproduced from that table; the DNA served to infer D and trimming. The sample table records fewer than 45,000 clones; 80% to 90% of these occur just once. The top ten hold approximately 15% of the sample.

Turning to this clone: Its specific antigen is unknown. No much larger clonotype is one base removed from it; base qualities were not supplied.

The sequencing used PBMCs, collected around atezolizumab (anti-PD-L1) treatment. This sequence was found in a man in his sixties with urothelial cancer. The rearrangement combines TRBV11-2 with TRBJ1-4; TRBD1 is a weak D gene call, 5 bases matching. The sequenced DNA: TGTGCCAGCAGCCCGGGACTCGAAAAACTGTTTTTT. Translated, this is CASSPGLEKLFF.